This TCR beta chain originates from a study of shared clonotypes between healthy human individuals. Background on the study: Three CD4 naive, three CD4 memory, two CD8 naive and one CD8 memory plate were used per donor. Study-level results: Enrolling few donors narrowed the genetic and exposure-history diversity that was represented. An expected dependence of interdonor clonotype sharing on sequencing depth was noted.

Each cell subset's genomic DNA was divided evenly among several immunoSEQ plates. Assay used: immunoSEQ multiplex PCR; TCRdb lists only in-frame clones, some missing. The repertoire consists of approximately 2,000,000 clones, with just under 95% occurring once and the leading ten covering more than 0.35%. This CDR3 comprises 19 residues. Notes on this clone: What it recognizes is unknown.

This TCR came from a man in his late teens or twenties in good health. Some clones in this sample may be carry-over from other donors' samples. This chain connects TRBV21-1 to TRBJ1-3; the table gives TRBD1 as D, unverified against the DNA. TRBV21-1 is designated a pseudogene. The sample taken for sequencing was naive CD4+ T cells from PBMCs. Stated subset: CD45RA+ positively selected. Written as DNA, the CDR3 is TGTGCCAGCAGCAAAGTAGGGAGGGACAGGCCATCCTCTGGAAACACCATATATTTT. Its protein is CASSKVGRDRPSSGNTIYF.